These T cell receptor beta chains were read from a single sample in a study of cytomegalovirus exposure and HLA in healthy donors. Sequencing was performed with immunoSEQ multiplex PCR; in TCRdb, only in-frame clones are kept and a portion is missing. This table has roughly 130,000 clones, roughly four fifths appearing once. Sequencing was performed on PBMCs. Receptor source: a male donor in good health and CMV-seropositive. Each CDR3 is given with its conserved first and last residue. Each record gives: clone size, J gene, D gene, V gene, CDR3 protein, CDR3 DNA. The D gene is left open where the match is weak. Only some rows state a clone size, as once, few, many or a class for expanded clones.

clone_size: .
j_call: TRBJ1-1
d_call: .
v_call: TRBV19
cdr3_aa: CASSISRNTEAFF
cdr3_nt: TGTGCCAGTAGTATATCGCGGAACACTGAAGCTTTCTTT

clone_size: .
j_call: TRBJ1-4
d_call: TRBD1
v_call: TRBV5-4
cdr3_aa: CASSPDRAASTNEKLFF
cdr3_nt: TGTGCCAGCAGCCCGGACAGGGCAGCGTCAACTAATGAAAAACTGTTTTTT

clone_size: once
j_call: TRBJ2-5
d_call: .
v_call: TRBV13
cdr3_aa: CASSLQVRETQYF
cdr3_nt: TGTGCCAGCAGCTTACAGGTCCGGGAGACCCAGTACTTC

clone_size: .
j_call: TRBJ1-2
d_call: .
v_call: TRBV28
cdr3_aa: CASSFGRDYGYTF
cdr3_nt: TGTGCCAGCAGTTTTGGCAGGGACTATGGCTACACCTTC

clone_size: .
j_call: TRBJ2-2
d_call: .
v_call: TRBV2
cdr3_aa: CASSEVRNTGELFF
cdr3_nt: TGTGCCAGCAGTGAAGTCAGGAACACCGGGGAGCTGTTTTTT

clone_size: .
j_call: TRBJ1-4
d_call: TRBD1
v_call: TRBV18
cdr3_aa: CASSPRRFGTGSRVDEKLFF
cdr3_nt: TGTGCCAGCTCACCACGTCGCTTCGGGACAGGGTCCAGAGTGGATGAAAAACTGTTTTTT

clone_size: once
j_call: TRBJ2-7
d_call: TRBD1
v_call: TRBV7-2
cdr3_aa: CASNDRESHEQYF
cdr3_nt: TGTGCCAGCAACGACAGGGAGTCCCACGAGCAGTACTTC

clone_size: .
j_call: TRBJ2-1
d_call: .
v_call: TRBV7-9
cdr3_aa: CASRSIGLANTSPRNEQFF
cdr3_nt: TGTGCCAGCAGATCAATCGGGCTAGCAAACACATCCCCTCGTAATGAGCAGTTCTTC

clone_size: .
j_call: TRBJ1-4
d_call: .
v_call: TRBV7-9
cdr3_aa: CASSLDSREKLFF
cdr3_nt: TGTGCCAGCAGCTTAGACAGTCGGGAAAAACTGTTTTTT

clone_size: .
j_call: TRBJ2-2
d_call: TRBD2
v_call: TRBV7-3
cdr3_aa: CASSLWTSGNTGELFF
cdr3_nt: TGTGCCAGCAGCTTATGGACTAGCGGGAACACCGGGGAGCTGTTTTTT

clone_size: .
j_call: TRBJ2-3
d_call: TRBD2
v_call: TRBV28
cdr3_aa: CASSPSGSTDTQYF
cdr3_nt: TGTGCCAGCAGTCCTAGCGGGAGTACAGATACGCAGTATTTT

clone_size: once
j_call: TRBJ2-3
d_call: .
v_call: TRBV27
cdr3_aa: CASSLDRSTDTQYF
cdr3_nt: TGTGCCAGCAGTTTGGACAGAAGCACAGATACGCAGTATTTT

clone_size: few
j_call: TRBJ1-5
d_call: TRBD1
v_call: TRBV5-1
cdr3_aa: CASSDRLSQGANQPQHF
cdr3_nt: TGCGCCAGCAGCGATAGATTGTCACAGGGGGCCAATCAGCCCCAGCATTTT

clone_size: .
j_call: TRBJ2-7
d_call: TRBD1
v_call: TRBV7-2
cdr3_aa: CASSLRGTDSYEQYF
cdr3_nt: TGTGCCAGCAGCTTAAGGGGGACAGACTCCTACGAGCAGTACTTC

clone_size: .
j_call: TRBJ2-4
d_call: .
v_call: TRBV9
cdr3_aa: CASSQYSTDDNIQYF
cdr3_nt: TGTGCCAGCAGCCAATACAGTACCGATGATAACATTCAGTACTTC

clone_size: once
j_call: TRBJ2-7
d_call: TRBD2
v_call: TRBV15
cdr3_aa: CATSTRGGTYEQYF
cdr3_nt: TGTGCCACCAGCACGCGGGGGGGGACCTACGAGCAGTACTTC

clone_size: .
j_call: TRBJ2-2
d_call: TRBD2
v_call: TRBV9
cdr3_aa: CASSVMTSGSIGELFF
cdr3_nt: TGTGCCAGCAGCGTAATGACTAGCGGGAGTATCGGGGAGCTGTTTTTT

clone_size: .
j_call: TRBJ1-2
d_call: .
v_call: TRBV5-4
cdr3_aa: CASSEPRSMNGYTF
cdr3_nt: TGTGCCAGCAGCGAGCCACGTTCCATGAATGGCTACACCTTC

clone_size: .
j_call: TRBJ2-3
d_call: TRBD2
v_call: TRBV2
cdr3_aa: CASSEVPAGVFADTQYF
cdr3_nt: TGTGCCAGCAGTGAAGTCCCAGCGGGAGTTTTTGCAGATACGCAGTATTTT

clone_size: .
j_call: TRBJ2-1
d_call: .
v_call: TRBV5-4
cdr3_aa: CASAGITYNEQFF
cdr3_nt: TGTGCCAGCGCAGGGATTACCTACAATGAGCAGTTCTTC

clone_size: .
j_call: TRBJ2-3
d_call: TRBD2
v_call: TRBV29-1
cdr3_aa: CSVARGRTDTQYF
cdr3_nt: TGCAGCGTTGCGCGGGGGAGAACAGATACGCAGTATTTT

clone_size: .
j_call: TRBJ1-3
d_call: .
v_call: TRBV28
cdr3_aa: CASSLYRDGSGNTIYF
cdr3_nt: TGTGCCAGCAGTTTATACAGGGACGGATCTGGAAACACCATATATTTT

clone_size: .
j_call: TRBJ1-2
d_call: .
v_call: TRBV7-9
cdr3_aa: CASSLVDLGGYGYTF
cdr3_nt: TGTGCCAGCAGCTTAGTCGACCTGGGGGGCTATGGCTACACCTTC

clone_size: .
j_call: TRBJ2-6
d_call: .
v_call: TRBV7-3
cdr3_aa: CASSLDRGANVLTF
cdr3_nt: TGTGCCAGCAGCTTAGACAGAGGGGCCAACGTCCTGACTTTC

clone_size: few
j_call: TRBJ2-1
d_call: .
v_call: TRBV6-6
cdr3_aa: CASSWPQTYNEQFF
cdr3_nt: TGTGCCAGCAGTTGGCCTCAGACTTACAATGAGCAGTTCTTC

clone_size: .
j_call: TRBJ2-5
d_call: .
v_call: TRBV20-1
cdr3_aa: CSAPTGVEQYF
cdr3_nt: TGCAGTGCTCCCACGGGTGTGGAGCAGTACTTC

clone_size: .
j_call: TRBJ2-5
d_call: .
v_call: TRBV5-8
cdr3_aa: CASSLDSTQETQYF
cdr3_nt: TGTGCCAGCAGCTTGGACAGCACCCAAGAGACCCAGTACTTC

clone_size: few
j_call: TRBJ1-4
d_call: .
v_call: TRBV5-1
cdr3_aa: CASSLLQGFNEKLFF
cdr3_nt: TGCGCCAGCAGCTTGCTTCAGGGATTTAATGAAAAACTGTTTTTT

clone_size: .
j_call: TRBJ2-2
d_call: TRBD2
v_call: TRBV4-3
cdr3_aa: CASSQGAAGVTGELFF
cdr3_nt: TGCGCCAGCAGCCAAGGGGCAGCGGGAGTCACCGGGGAGCTGTTTTTT

clone_size: .
j_call: TRBJ2-7
d_call: .
v_call: TRBV4-3
cdr3_aa: CASSRGMGNEQYF
cdr3_nt: TGCGCCAGCAGCCGAGGGATGGGGAACGAGCAGTACTTC

clone_size: once
j_call: TRBJ2-3
d_call: TRBD2
v_call: TRBV7-9
cdr3_aa: CASSFAGRVTDTQYF
cdr3_nt: TGTGCCAGCAGCTTCGCAGGGAGGGTAACAGATACGCAGTATTTT

clone_size: .
j_call: TRBJ2-7
d_call: .
v_call: TRBV27
cdr3_aa: CASSLGGRLGGSYEQYF
cdr3_nt: TGTGCCAGCAGTTTGGGGGGACGCTTGGGAGGATCCTACGAGCAGTACTTC

clone_size: few
j_call: TRBJ1-4
d_call: .
v_call: TRBV7-6
cdr3_aa: CASSLGPTNEKLFF
cdr3_nt: TGTGCCAGCAGCTTAGGGCCAACTAATGAAAAACTGTTTTTT

clone_size: .
j_call: TRBJ2-7
d_call: TRBD2
v_call: TRBV19
cdr3_aa: CASSGLAGGDEQYF
cdr3_nt: TGTGCCAGTAGTGGACTAGCGGGAGGGGACGAGCAGTACTTC

clone_size: few
j_call: TRBJ1-4
d_call: .
v_call: TRBV27
cdr3_aa: CASSFSGREKLFF
cdr3_nt: TGTGCCAGCAGTTTTTCAGGGAGGGAAAAACTGTTTTTT

clone_size: .
j_call: TRBJ2-7
d_call: TRBD1
v_call: TRBV27
cdr3_aa: CASSGTGMTYEQYF
cdr3_nt: TGTGCCAGCAGTGGGACAGGAATGACCTACGAGCAGTACTTC

clone_size: .
j_call: TRBJ1-2
d_call: TRBD1
v_call: TRBV5-6
cdr3_aa: CASSLEMGQNYGYTF
cdr3_nt: TGTGCCAGCAGCTTGGAAATGGGACAGAACTATGGCTACACCTTC

clone_size: .
j_call: TRBJ2-7
d_call: .
v_call: TRBV30
cdr3_aa: CAWSVTSSYEQYF
cdr3_nt: TGTGCCTGGAGTGTAACCAGCTCCTACGAGCAGTACTTC

clone_size: .
j_call: TRBJ2-7
d_call: .
v_call: TRBV28
cdr3_aa: CASSSPGRDYEQYF
cdr3_nt: TGTGCCAGCAGTTCGCCAGGACGGGACTACGAGCAGTACTTC

clone_size: .
j_call: TRBJ1-4
d_call: .
v_call: TRBV28
cdr3_aa: CASSSQGNPEIGTAEKLFF
cdr3_nt: TGTGCCAGCAGTTCCCAGGGGAACCCGGAGATAGGTACGGCTGAAAAACTGTTTTTT

clone_size: .
j_call: TRBJ1-6
d_call: .
v_call: TRBV5-4
cdr3_aa: CASSLFTADSPLHF
cdr3_nt: TGTGCCAGCAGCTTGTTCACCGCGGATTCACCCCTCCACTTT

clone_size: .
j_call: TRBJ2-5
d_call: TRBD1
v_call: TRBV11-1
cdr3_aa: CASSEELGTGGETQYF
cdr3_nt: TGTGCCAGCAGCGAGGAGCTTGGGACAGGCGGAGAGACCCAGTACTTC

clone_size: .
j_call: TRBJ1-5
d_call: .
v_call: TRBV7-9
cdr3_aa: CASSPTGNQPQHF
cdr3_nt: TGTGCCAGCAGCCCCACGGGCAATCAGCCCCAGCATTTT

clone_size: once
j_call: TRBJ2-1
d_call: TRBD2
v_call: TRBV11-3
cdr3_aa: CASSLLSGGNSYNEQFF
cdr3_nt: TGTGCCAGCAGCTTACTTTCGGGAGGTAACTCCTACAATGAGCAGTTCTTC

clone_size: .
j_call: TRBJ2-2
d_call: .
v_call: TRBV2
cdr3_aa: CASSRLAPSNTGELFF
cdr3_nt: TGTGCCAGCAGTCGTCTAGCCCCCTCGAACACCGGGGAGCTGTTTTTT

clone_size: .
j_call: TRBJ2-3
d_call: .
v_call: TRBV5-1
cdr3_aa: CASSLGIRPTTDSDTQYF
cdr3_nt: TGCGCCAGCAGCTTGGGAATTAGGCCAACGACCGACTCAGATACGCAGTATTTT

clone_size: .
j_call: TRBJ1-2
d_call: .
v_call: TRBV4-3
cdr3_aa: CASSREIRVVSNYGYTF
cdr3_nt: TGCGCCAGCAGCCGAGAGATCCGGGTCGTGAGTAACTATGGCTACACCTTC

clone_size: .
j_call: TRBJ2-3
d_call: TRBD2
v_call: TRBV5-4
cdr3_aa: CASSLALAGTDTQYF
cdr3_nt: TGTGCCAGCAGCTTGGCCTTAGCGGGAACAGATACGCAGTATTTT

clone_size: .
j_call: TRBJ2-7
d_call: .
v_call: TRBV10-2
cdr3_aa: CASVAGLSYEQYF
cdr3_nt: TGCGCCAGCGTGGCAGGGCTTTCCTACGAGCAGTACTTC

clone_size: .
j_call: TRBJ2-3
d_call: TRBD1
v_call: TRBV10-1
cdr3_aa: CASDNRGNTDTQYF
cdr3_nt: TGCGCCAGCGATAACAGGGGCAACACAGATACGCAGTATTTT

clone_size: .
j_call: TRBJ1-5
d_call: .
v_call: TRBV7-8
cdr3_aa: CASSLTGNQPQHF
cdr3_nt: TGTGCCAGCAGCTTAACAGGCAATCAGCCCCAGCATTTT

clone_size: .
j_call: TRBJ2-5
d_call: .
v_call: TRBV5-4
cdr3_aa: CASSLGAGGLVETQYF
cdr3_nt: TGTGCCAGCAGCTTGGGGGCCGGGGGGCTCGTAGAGACCCAGTACTTC

clone_size: .
j_call: TRBJ1-6
d_call: .
v_call: TRBV21-1
cdr3_aa: CASSNHRGPYNSPLHF
cdr3_nt: TGTGCCAGCAGCAACCACAGGGGTCCCTATAATTCACCCCTCCACTTT

clone_size: .
j_call: TRBJ2-7
d_call: TRBD2
v_call: TRBV5-1
cdr3_aa: CASSRPWGLAGSFEQYF
cdr3_nt: TGCGCCAGCAGCAGGCCCTGGGGACTAGCGGGATCGTTCGAGCAGTACTTC

clone_size: .
j_call: TRBJ1-2
d_call: TRBD1
v_call: TRBV14
cdr3_aa: CASSQGTGAGYTF
cdr3_nt: TGTGCCAGCAGCCAGGGGACAGGGGCTGGCTACACCTTC

clone_size: .
j_call: TRBJ1-5
d_call: TRBD1
v_call: TRBV27
cdr3_aa: CASSRDRDSNQPQHF
cdr3_nt: TGTGCCAGCAGCCGGGACAGGGATAGCAATCAGCCCCAGCATTTT

clone_size: .
j_call: TRBJ1-3
d_call: .
v_call: TRBV11-2
cdr3_aa: CASSLDWTSGNTIYF
cdr3_nt: TGTGCCAGCAGCTTAGATTGGACATCTGGAAACACCATATATTTT

clone_size: .
j_call: TRBJ2-3
d_call: .
v_call: TRBV7-3
cdr3_aa: CASSQAGTPSTDTQYF
cdr3_nt: TGTGCCAGCAGTCAAGCCGGGACACCGAGCACAGATACGCAGTATTTT

clone_size: .
j_call: TRBJ2-3
d_call: TRBD2
v_call: TRBV9
cdr3_aa: CASSLRGVSTDTQYF
cdr3_nt: TGTGCCAGCAGCCTGCGGGGGGTTAGCACAGATACGCAGTATTTT